This T cell receptor beta chain was identified during a study of blood T cells in healthy people across ages. Whole-study findings and limits: Naive CD4+ cell counts and diversity both ran higher in long-lived than in aged donors.

CDR1 is LGHNA, CDR2 YSLEER, per germline. The CDR3 covers 11 residues. V was cut by 0 bases and J by 11 bases, with 7 bases left in between. This clonotype was counted between two and nine times. Its cognate antigen is unknown. A J-beta primer mix and a sample-barcoded 5' primer were used in a second PCR of roughly 7 to 12 cycles. Each of the cDNA molecules was tagged by a template-switch adaptor with 12 random nucleotides. TCRdb processed the 5' RACE reads anew with MiXCR; each CDR3 protein has one entry. This sample has over 950,000 distinct CDR3 sequences, with less than 45% found just once. The rearrangement uses TRBV4-3 and TRBJ1-2; unclear D gene. The sequenced material came from blood. This clonotype originated in a man younger than 35 in good health. Here the CDR3 DNA reads TGCGCCAGCAGCCAAGATCGGGCATACACCTTC. Translated, it gives CASSQDRAYTF.